The clone carrying this T cell receptor (beta chain) was picked up one time. These data are taken from a study of blood T cell repertoires in COVID-19. Study-wide context: The origin of the acute and convalescent COVID-19 samples was the United States, Italy and Spain. From T cells, B-cell-depleted T cells, or PBMCs came the material, which was cDNA or gDNA.

Per the germline V gene, CDR1 is SEHNR and CDR2 is FQNEAQ (reference sequence). The CDR3 is 14 residues long. Between the trimmed V and J ends, which lost 5 bases and 3 bases, there was a span of 14 bases. Clones were sequenced by immunoSEQ multiplex PCR, and TCRdb holds only the in-frame ones, with some missing. The repertoire holds roughly 80,000 clones, with more than 80% as singletons. Sequencing used peripheral blood. The rearrangement uses TRBV7-9 and TRBJ2-7; D perhaps matches TRBD2 (7 bases). The origin of this receptor is a human donor in a cohort sampled during active COVID-19. The CDR3 protein is CASSPEGGVYEQYF. CDR3 nucleotides: TGTGCCAGCAGCCCTGAGGGGGGGGTCTACGAGCAGTACTTC.